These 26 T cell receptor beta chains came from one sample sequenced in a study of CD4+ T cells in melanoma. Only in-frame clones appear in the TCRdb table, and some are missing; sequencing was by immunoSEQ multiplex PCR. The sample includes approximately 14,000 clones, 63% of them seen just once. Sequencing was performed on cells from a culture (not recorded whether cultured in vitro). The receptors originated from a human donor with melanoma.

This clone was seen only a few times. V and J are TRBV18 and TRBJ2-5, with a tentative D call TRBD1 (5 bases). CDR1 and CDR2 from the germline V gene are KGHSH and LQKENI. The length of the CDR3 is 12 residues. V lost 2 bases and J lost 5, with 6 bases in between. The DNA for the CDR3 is TGTGCCAGCTCACCAAGGGGCGAGACCCAGTACTTC. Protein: CASSPRGETQYF. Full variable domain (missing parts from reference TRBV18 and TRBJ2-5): NAGVMQNPRHLVRRRGQEARLRCSPMKGHSHVYWYRQLPEEGLKFMVYLQKENIIDESGMPKERFSAEFPKEGPSILRIQQVVRGDSAAYFCASSPRGETQYFGPGTRLLVL.

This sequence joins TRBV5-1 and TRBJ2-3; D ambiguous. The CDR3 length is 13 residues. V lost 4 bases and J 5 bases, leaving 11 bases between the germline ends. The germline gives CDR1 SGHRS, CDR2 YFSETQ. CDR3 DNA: TGCGCCAGCAGCCCCCGACGGGTAGATACGCAGTATTTT. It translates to CASSPRRVDTQYF.

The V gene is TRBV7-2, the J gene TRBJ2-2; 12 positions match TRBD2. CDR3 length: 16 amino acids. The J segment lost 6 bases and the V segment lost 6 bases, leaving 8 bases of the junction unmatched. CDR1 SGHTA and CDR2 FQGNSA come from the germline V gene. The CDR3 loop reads CASSSPGTSGSGELFF. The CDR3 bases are TGTGCCAGCAGTTCGCCCGGGACTAGCGGGTCCGGGGAGCTGTTTTTT.

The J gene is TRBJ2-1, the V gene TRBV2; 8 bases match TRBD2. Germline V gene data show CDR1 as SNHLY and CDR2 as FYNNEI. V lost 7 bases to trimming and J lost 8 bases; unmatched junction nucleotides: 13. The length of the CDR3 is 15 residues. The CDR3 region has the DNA TGTGCCAGCAAAGGGCGCGGGACTAGTTTCGATGAGCAGTTCTTC. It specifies CASKGRGTSFDEQFF.

The CDR3 sequence is CAISDWSGGTGELFF. Written as DNA, the CDR3 is TGTGCCATCAGTGACTGGTCCGGGGGCACCGGGGAGCTGTTTTTT. The chain couples TRBV10-3 to TRBJ2-2, with a possible D match to TRBD2 (6 bases). The CDR3 runs 15 residues. Between the trimmed V and J ends, which lost 3 bases and 4 bases, there was a span of 12 bases. Germline V gene sequence: CDR1 ENHRY, CDR2 SYGVKD.

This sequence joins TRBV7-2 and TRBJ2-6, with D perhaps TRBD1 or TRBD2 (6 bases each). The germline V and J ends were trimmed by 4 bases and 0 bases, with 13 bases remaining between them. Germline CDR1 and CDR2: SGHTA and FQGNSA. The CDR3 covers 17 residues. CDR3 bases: TGTGCCAGCAGCTACTCCGGAGGGGGCTCTGGGGCCAACGTCCTGACTTTC. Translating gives CASSYSGGGSGANVLTF.

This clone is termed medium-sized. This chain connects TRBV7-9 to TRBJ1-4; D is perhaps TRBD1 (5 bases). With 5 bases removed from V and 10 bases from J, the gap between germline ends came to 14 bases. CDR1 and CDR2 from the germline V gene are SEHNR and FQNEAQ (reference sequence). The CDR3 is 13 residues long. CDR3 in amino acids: CASSDAGAGKLFF. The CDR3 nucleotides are TGTGCCAGCAGCGACGCCGGGGCCGGAAAACTGTTTTTT.

As DNA, the CDR3 is TGTGCCAGCAGGGACAGTACAACTAATGAAAAACTGTTTTTT. Encoded protein: CASRDSTTNEKLFF. This sequence joins TRBV6-5 and TRBJ1-4; tentatively, D is TRBD1 (6 bases). Germline V CDR1 and CDR2: MNHEY, SVGAGI. Trimming shortened V by 6 bases and J by 0 bases, and 8 bases separated the two germline ends. The CDR3 contains 14 residues.

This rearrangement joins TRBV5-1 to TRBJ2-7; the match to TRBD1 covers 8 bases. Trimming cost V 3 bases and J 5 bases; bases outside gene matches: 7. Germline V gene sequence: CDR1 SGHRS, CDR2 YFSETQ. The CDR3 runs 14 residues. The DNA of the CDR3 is TGCGCCAGCAGCTCGACGGACAGGGCCCACGAGCAGTACTTC. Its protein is CASSSTDRAHEQYF.

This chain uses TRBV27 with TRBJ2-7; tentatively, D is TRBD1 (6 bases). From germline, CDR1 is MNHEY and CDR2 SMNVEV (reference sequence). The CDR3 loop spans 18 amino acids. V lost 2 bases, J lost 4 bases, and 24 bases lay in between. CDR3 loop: CASSLRPPGVYFAYEQYF. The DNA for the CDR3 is TGTGCCAGCAGTTTAAGACCCCCAGGGGTTTATTTCGCTTACGAGCAGTACTTC.

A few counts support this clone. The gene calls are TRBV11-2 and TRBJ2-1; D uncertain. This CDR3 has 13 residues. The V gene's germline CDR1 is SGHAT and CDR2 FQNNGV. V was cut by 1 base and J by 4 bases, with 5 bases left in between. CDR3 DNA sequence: TGTGCCAGCAGCTTAGGGAATTACAATGAGCAGTTCTTC. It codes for CASSLGNYNEQFF.

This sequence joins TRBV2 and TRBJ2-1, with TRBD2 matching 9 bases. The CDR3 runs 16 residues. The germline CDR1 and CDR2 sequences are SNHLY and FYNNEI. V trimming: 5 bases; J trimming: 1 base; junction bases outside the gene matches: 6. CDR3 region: CASSLRLAGSYNEQFF. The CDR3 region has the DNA TGTGCCAGCAGTCTACGCCTAGCGGGGTCCTACAATGAGCAGTTCTTC.

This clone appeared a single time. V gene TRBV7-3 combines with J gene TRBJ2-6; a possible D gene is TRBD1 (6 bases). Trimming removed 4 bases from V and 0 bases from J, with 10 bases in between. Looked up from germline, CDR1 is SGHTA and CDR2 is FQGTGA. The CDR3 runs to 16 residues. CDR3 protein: CASSSDRPSGANVLTF. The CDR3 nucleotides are TGTGCCAGCAGCTCCGACAGGCCCTCTGGGGCCAACGTCCTGACTTTC.

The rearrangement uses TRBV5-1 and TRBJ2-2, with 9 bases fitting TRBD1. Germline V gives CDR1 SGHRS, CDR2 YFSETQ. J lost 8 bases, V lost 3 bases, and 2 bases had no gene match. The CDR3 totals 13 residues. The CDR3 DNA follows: TGCGCCAGCAGCTGGACAGGGGAGGGGGAGCTGTTTTTT. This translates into CASSWTGEGELFF.

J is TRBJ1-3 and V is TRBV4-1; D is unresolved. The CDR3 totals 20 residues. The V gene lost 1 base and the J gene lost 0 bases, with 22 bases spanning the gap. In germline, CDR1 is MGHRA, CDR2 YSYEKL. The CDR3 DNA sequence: TGCGCCAGCAGCCAAGCTTGGGTGGTCGGTTTTCTTCACTCTGGAAACACCATATATTTT. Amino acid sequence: CASSQAWVVGFLHSGNTIYF.

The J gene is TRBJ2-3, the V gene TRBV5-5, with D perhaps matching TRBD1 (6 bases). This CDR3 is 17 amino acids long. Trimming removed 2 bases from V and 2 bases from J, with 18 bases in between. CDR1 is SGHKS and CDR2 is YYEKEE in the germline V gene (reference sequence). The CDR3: CASSLPIRDILTDTQYF. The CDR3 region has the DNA TGTGCCAGCAGCTTACCCATTAGGGACATCCTCACAGATACGCAGTATTTT. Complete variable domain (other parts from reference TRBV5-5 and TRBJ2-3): DAGVTQSPTHLIKTRGQQVTLRCSPISGHKSVSWYQQVLGQGPQFIFQYYEKEERGRGNFPDRFSARQFPNYSSELNVNALLLGDSALYLCASSLPIRDILTDTQYFGPGTRLTVL.

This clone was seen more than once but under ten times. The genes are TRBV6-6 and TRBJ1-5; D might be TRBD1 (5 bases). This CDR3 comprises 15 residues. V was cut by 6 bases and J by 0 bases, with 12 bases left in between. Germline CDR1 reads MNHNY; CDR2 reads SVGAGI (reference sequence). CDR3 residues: CASRDEGHSNQPQHF. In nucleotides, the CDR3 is TGTGCCAGCAGGGACGAGGGGCATAGCAATCAGCCCCAGCATTTT.

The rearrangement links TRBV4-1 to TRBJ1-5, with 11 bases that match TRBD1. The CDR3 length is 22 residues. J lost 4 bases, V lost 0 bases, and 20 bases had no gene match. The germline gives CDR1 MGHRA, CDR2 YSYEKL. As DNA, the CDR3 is TGCGCCAGCAGCCAAGAGCCTAAGCTCGGGACAGGGGGGAAGATCATAAATCAGCCCCAGCATTTT. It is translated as CASSQEPKLGTGGKIINQPQHF.

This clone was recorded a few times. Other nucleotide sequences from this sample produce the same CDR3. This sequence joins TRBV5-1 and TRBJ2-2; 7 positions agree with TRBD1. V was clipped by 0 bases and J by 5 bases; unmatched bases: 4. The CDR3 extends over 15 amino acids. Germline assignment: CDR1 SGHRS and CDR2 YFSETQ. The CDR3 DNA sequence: TGCGCCAGCAGCTTGGGCGACAGGGCGACCGGGGAGCTGTTTTTT. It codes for CASSLGDRATGELFF.

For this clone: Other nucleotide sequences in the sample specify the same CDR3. Here the CDR3 reads CASHRGANTGELFF. The CDR3 region has the DNA TGTGCCAGCCATCGAGGCGCGAACACCGGGGAGCTGTTTTTT. The gene calls are TRBV2 and TRBJ2-2; D ambiguous. V was clipped by 8 bases and J by 0 bases, with 10 bases between them. Germline V gene data show CDR1 as SNHLY and CDR2 as FYNNEI. The CDR3 length is 14 residues.

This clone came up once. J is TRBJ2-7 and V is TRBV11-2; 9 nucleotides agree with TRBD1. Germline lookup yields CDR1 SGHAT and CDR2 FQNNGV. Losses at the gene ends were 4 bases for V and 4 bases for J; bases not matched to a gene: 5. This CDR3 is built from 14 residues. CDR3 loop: CASSSDRGRYEQYF. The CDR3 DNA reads TGTGCCAGCAGCTCGGACAGGGGAAGATACGAGCAGTACTTC.

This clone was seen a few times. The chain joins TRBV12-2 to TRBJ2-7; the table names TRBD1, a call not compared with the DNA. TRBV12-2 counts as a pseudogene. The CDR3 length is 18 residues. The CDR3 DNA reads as TGTGCAAGTCGCTTAAGGTTTGGGACAGGGTTTTTATCCTACGAGCAGTACTTC. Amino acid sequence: CASRLRFGTGFLSYEQYF.

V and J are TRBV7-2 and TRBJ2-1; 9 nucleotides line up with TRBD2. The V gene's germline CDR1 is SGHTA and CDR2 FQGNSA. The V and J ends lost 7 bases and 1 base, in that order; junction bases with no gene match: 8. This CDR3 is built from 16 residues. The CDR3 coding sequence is TGTGCCAGCACCCCTCTAGCGGGGTGGTCCTACAATGAGCAGTTCTTC. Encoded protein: CASTPLAGWSYNEQFF. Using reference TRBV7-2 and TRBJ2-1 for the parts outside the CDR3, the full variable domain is GAGVSQSPSNKVTEKGKDVELRCDPISGHTALYWYRQSLGQGLEFLIYFQGNSAPDKSGLPSDRFSAERTGGSVSTLTIQRTQQEDSAVYLCASTPLAGWSYNEQFFGPGTRLTVL.

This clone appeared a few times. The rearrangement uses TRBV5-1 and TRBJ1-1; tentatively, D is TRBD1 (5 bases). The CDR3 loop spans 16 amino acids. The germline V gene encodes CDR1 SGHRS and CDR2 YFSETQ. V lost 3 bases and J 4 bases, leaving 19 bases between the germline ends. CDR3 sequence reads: CASSSTWQGGGTEAFF. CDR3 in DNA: TGCGCCAGCAGCTCAACGTGGCAGGGTGGGGGCACTGAAGCTTTCTTT. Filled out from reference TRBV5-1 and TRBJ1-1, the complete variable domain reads KAGVTQTPRYLIKTRGQQVTLSCSPISGHRSVSWYQQTPGQGLQFLFEYFSETQRNKGNFPGRFSGRQFSNSRSEMNVSTLELGDSALYLCASSSTWQGGGTEAFFGQGTRLTVV.

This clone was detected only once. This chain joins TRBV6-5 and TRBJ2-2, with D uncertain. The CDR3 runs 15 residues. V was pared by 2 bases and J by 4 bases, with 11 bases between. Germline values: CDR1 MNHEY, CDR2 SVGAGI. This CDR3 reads CASSYGAGSTGELFF. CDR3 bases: TGTGCCAGCAGTTACGGCGCAGGCAGCACCGGGGAGCTGTTTTTT.

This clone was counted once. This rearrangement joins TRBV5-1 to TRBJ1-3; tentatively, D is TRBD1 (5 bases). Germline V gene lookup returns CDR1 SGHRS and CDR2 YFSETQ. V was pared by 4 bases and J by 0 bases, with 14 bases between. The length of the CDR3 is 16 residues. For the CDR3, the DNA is TGCGCCAGCAGCGTGTCCCAGGGCTACTCTGGAAACACCATATATTTT. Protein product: CASSVSQGYSGNTIYF.